This T cell receptor (beta chain) is from a study of T cell responses to AZD1222 COVID-19 vaccine. Overall study context: Second-dose timings of about 4 or about 12 weeks were pooled. General study results and limits: The donors showed a predominance of white British ancestry and of females, with possible underestimation of clonal diversity. Spike-specific TCR breadth and depth both grew after two AZD1222 doses.

This CDR3 region has 15 residues. The junction had 8 bases not matched to a gene; V was cut back by 4 bases and J by 2 bases. The germline gives CDR1 MNHEY, CDR2 SVGAGI. Only in-frame clones appear in the TCRdb table, and some are missing; sequencing was by immunoSEQ multiplex PCR. The sample lists 80,000 to 130,000 clones, approximately 87% occurring once. Details on this clone: Its antigen is not known.

The sample consisted of peripheral blood, taken on day 0 of AZD1222 vaccination. The chain employs TRBV6-5 and TRBJ2-7; 7 nucleotides align to TRBD1. This TCR was sampled from an adult in good health. CDR3 loop: CASSSLDRIPYEQYF. The CDR3 DNA follows: TGTGCCAGCAGTTCGCTGGACAGGATTCCCTACGAGCAGTACTTC.